The 30 T cell receptor beta chains presented below share a single source sample, sequenced in a study of regulatory T cells in long-lasting Graves disease. Noted time point: persistent/refractory GD, antithyroid drugs over 5 years with positive TRAb. Generation of the TCR library employed RNA extracted from PBMCs. Arm-PCR of CDR3 regions and iRepertoire HTBI primers were the basis on which TCR beta libraries were built. TCRdb passed the multiplex PCR reads through MiXCR, listing each CDR3 protein once. The data hold 250,000 to 300,000 distinct CDR3 sequences, with 20% to 25% observed a single time. The material was peripheral blood mononuclear cells (PBMCs), obtained when the disease was refractory, from a patient treated with antithyroid drugs. These receptors originate from a female donor with Graves disease.

The chain uses TRBV19 and TRBJ2-2; 9 nucleotides align to TRBD2. With V trimmed by 7 bases and J by 4 bases, 7 bases remained unmatched. Germline CDR1 LNHDA, CDR2 SQIVND (reference sequence). The length of the CDR3 is 15 residues. The CDR3 reads CASTPTSGFTGELFF. The CDR3 nucleotides read TGTGCCAGTACTCCGACTAGCGGATTCACCGGGGAGCTGTTTTTT.

This clonotype was observed a handful of times. This chain links TRBV28 with TRBJ1-1; no firm D call. V lost 6 bases and J lost 3, with 17 bases in between. Germline lookup yields CDR1 MDHEN and CDR2 SYDVKM. CDR3 length equals 15 residues. CDR3 nucleotides: TGTGCCAGCAGCCTTGACCTCTCCTGGGACACTGAAGCTTTCTTT. Translated: CASSLDLSWDTEAFF.

On this clonotype: The CDR3 end shows no conserved phenylalanine or tryptophan, and so a read error is likely. The chain uses TRBV7-6 and TRBJ2-3; 10 bases agree with TRBD2. The length of the CDR3 is 17 residues. V lost 0 bases to trimming and J lost 4 bases; unmatched junction nucleotides: 7. Germline V gene data show CDR1 as SGHVS and CDR2 as FNYEAQ. CDR3 in amino acids: CASSLASLAGVPDTQYL. The CDR3 coding sequence is TGTGCCAGCAGCTTAGCGAGTCTAGCGGGAGTTCCAGATACGCAGTATCTT.

This chain links TRBV6-9 with TRBJ2-2; 9 nucleotides match TRBD1. The V gene's germline CDR1 is MNHGY and CDR2 SVAAGI. This CDR3 region has 14 residues. V lost 3 bases to trimming and J lost 9 bases; unmatched junction nucleotides: 5. CDR3 sequence: CASSYLGQGRELFF. The DNA of the CDR3 is TGTGCCAGCAGTTACTTAGGACAGGGGAGGGAGCTGTTTTTT.

Ten or more counts support this clonotype. The chain joins TRBV6-1 to TRBJ2-5; D call uncertain. The CDR3 totals 16 residues. V was trimmed by 7 bases and J by 0 bases, leaving 18 bases between them. CDR1 MNHNS and CDR2 SASEGT come from the germline V gene. The CDR3 sequence: CASTPAASPYQETQYF. Written as DNA, the CDR3 is TGTGCCAGCACCCCGGCGGCTTCCCCTTACCAAGAGACCCAGTACTTC.

This clonotype occurred many times. The chain employs TRBV6-1 and TRBJ2-7, with D perhaps TRBD1 (6 bases). Germline V gene lookup returns CDR1 MNHNS and CDR2 SASEGT. There are 16 residues in the CDR3. The V end lost 4 bases, the J end lost 7 bases, and 23 bases lay between the germline ends. For the CDR3, the DNA is TGTGCCAGCAGTGCTGCCGGGACATCCCGTTTAAGAGAGCAGTACTTC. This encodes CASSAAGTSRLREQYF.

This clonotype showed up many times. This chain links TRBV6-2 or TRBV6-3 with TRBJ1-1, with D perhaps TRBD1 (5 bases). Between the trimmed V and J ends, which lost 2 bases and 8 bases, there was a span of 12 bases. The CDR3 covers 13 residues. Germline CDR1 reads MNHEY; CDR2 reads SVGEGT. The CDR3 nucleotides are TGTGCCAGCAGTTACGGGACTAGAAACGAAGCTTTCTTT. Its translation is CASSYGTRNEAFF.

This chain uses TRBV10-2 with TRBJ2-4, with D possibly TRBD2 on 6 matching bases. CDR3 length equals 14 residues. CDR1 is WSHSY, CDR2 SAAADI, per germline. The ends were cut back, 5 bases at V and 7 bases at J, with 15 bases in the middle. The CDR3: CASSPRLGRNIQYF. The DNA of the CDR3 is TGCGCCAGCAGTCCCAGACTAGGGAGGAACATTCAGTACTTC.

This clonotype was found a few times. The chain couples TRBV25-1 to TRBJ2-5; possible D gene TRBD2, 5 bases. The CDR3 spans 14 residues. V shed 0 bases and J shed 5 bases, with 10 bases lying between them. Germline CDR1 and CDR2: MGHDK and SYGVNS. CDR3: CASSEYEGTETQYF. In nucleotides, the CDR3 is TGTGCCAGCAGTGAATACGAGGGAACGGAGACCCAGTACTTC. Filled out from reference TRBV25-1 and TRBJ2-5, the complete variable domain reads EADIYQTPRYLVIGTGKKITLECSQTMGHDKMYWYQQDPGMELHLIHYSYGVNSTEKGDLSSESTVSRIRTEHFPLTLESARPSHTSQYLCASSEYEGTETQYFGPGTRLLVL.

This clonotype appeared a few times. The rearrangement joins TRBV14 to TRBJ2-7; 10 bases agree with TRBD2. With V trimmed by 4 bases and J by 4 bases, 10 bases remained unmatched. Germline V CDR1 and CDR2: SGHDN, FVKESK. The CDR3 runs 16 residues. In DNA form, the CDR3 reads TGTGCCAGCAGCCGGCTTTTAGCGGGAGGAGATTACGAGCAGTACTTC. It translates to CASSRLLAGGDYEQYF.

This chain connects TRBV6-2 or TRBV6-3 to TRBJ2-2; tentative D call: TRBD2 (6 bases). V lost 3 bases to trimming and J lost 3 bases, with 14 bases between them. CDR1 is MNHEY, CDR2 SVGEGT, per germline. This CDR3 is built from 16 residues. The CDR3 bases are TGTGCCAGCAGTTATATTATTAGCGGCTACACCGGGGAGCTGTTTTTT. Its protein is CASSYIISGYTGELFF.

This clonotype was observed at least ten times. V usage is TRBV24-1 and J usage is TRBJ1-2; D gene uncertain. The CDR3 consists of 14 residues. The germline gives CDR1 KGHDR, CDR2 SFDVKD. Trimming took off 3 bases at V and 7 bases at J, with 14 bases between the two ends. Here the CDR3 reads CATSDADGLLGYTF. Written as DNA, the CDR3 is TGTGCCACCAGTGATGCCGACGGCCTCCTTGGCTACACCTTC.

In this sample, this clonotype turned up a few times. V gene TRBV12-3 or TRBV12-4 combines with J gene TRBJ2-2, with TRBD2 matching 8 bases. This CDR3 comprises 15 residues. Trimming at V came to 1 base and at J to 4 bases, leaving 2 bases not matched to a gene. The CDR3 region has the DNA TGTGCCAGCAGTTTAGAAGCGGGGGTCACCGGGGAGCTGTTTTTT. As protein: CASSLEAGVTGELFF.

This clonotype was counted ten times or more. V gene TRBV5-1 combines with J gene TRBJ1-1; no clear D gene. The CDR3 extends over 13 amino acids. V was cut by 3 bases and J by 4 bases, with 10 bases left in between. Germline-derived CDR1 and CDR2 are SGHRS and YFSETQ. The CDR3 sequence is CASSSDVLTEAFF. The CDR3, as DNA: TGCGCCAGCAGCTCGGACGTACTCACTGAAGCTTTCTTT.

This chain connects TRBV29-1 to TRBJ2-7; TRBD1 matches at 10 bases. CDR1 SQVTM and CDR2 ANQGSEA come from the germline V gene. Losses at the gene ends were 7 bases for V and 4 bases for J; bases not matched to a gene: 7. The CDR3 contains 13 residues. The CDR3 DNA reads TGCAGCGCCCTGACAGGGGGCGCTTACGAGCAGTACTTC. Encoded protein: CSALTGGAYEQYF.

Only a few counts were recorded for this clonotype. The chain recombines TRBV29-1 with TRBJ2-3; 7 bases line up with TRBD2. Germline values: CDR1 SQVTM, CDR2 ANQGSEA. J gave up 6 bases and V 6 bases, and 12 bases lay outside the gene matches. This CDR3 is built from 14 residues. CDR3 amino acids: CSVGDGWREDTQYF. The CDR3 DNA reads TGCAGCGTAGGGGATGGTTGGCGGGAGGATACGCAGTATTTT.

This clonotype showed up just a few times. V gene TRBV19 combines with J gene TRBJ2-2; 8 nucleotides match TRBD1. Germline CDR1 LNHDA, CDR2 SQIVND (reference sequence). The CDR3 contains 16 residues. Losses at the gene ends were 4 bases for V and 4 bases for J; bases not matched to a gene: 8. The CDR3 sequence is CASSNTGGLITGELFF. The CDR3 DNA is TGTGCCAGTAGTAACACAGGGGGGCTTATCACCGGGGAGCTGTTTTTT.

This clonotype appeared many times. The chain joins TRBV24-1 to TRBJ2-2; D unclear. V dropped 1 base and J dropped 7 bases, with 3 bases sitting between them. The length of the CDR3 is 12 residues. Germline values: CDR1 KGHDR, CDR2 SFDVKD. The CDR3 sequence is CATSDLSGELFF. CDR3 DNA: TGTGCCACCAGTGATTTAAGCGGGGAGCTGTTTTTT.

The chain recombines TRBV3-1 with TRBJ2-2; D gene uncertain. Trimming shortened V by 2 bases and J by 0 bases, and 4 bases separated the two germline ends. CDR3 length: 14 amino acids. The germline V gene encodes CDR1 LGHDT and CDR2 YNNKEL (reference sequence). The CDR3 protein is CASSQLANTGELFF. CDR3 DNA sequence: TGTGCCAGCAGCCAACTCGCGAACACCGGGGAGCTGTTTTTT.

As regards this clonotype: One end of the junction is discordant with germline, which a read error may explain. The V gene is TRBV4-3, the J gene TRBJ2-7; the D gene is possibly TRBD2 (6 bases). Looked up from germline, CDR1 is LGHNA and CDR2 is YSLEER. The CDR3 totals 13 residues. The DNA for the CDR3 is TGCGCCGGCAGCCAGGGAGGATCCTACGAGCAGTACTTC. It specifies CAGSQGGSYEQYF.

This clonotype appeared many times. This sequence joins TRBV2 and TRBJ2-5, with D maybe TRBD2 (6 bases). CDR1 is SNHLY, CDR2 FYNNEI, per germline. This CDR3 has 19 amino acids. V gave up 2 bases and J gave up 2 bases, with 24 bases separating them. This CDR3 is CASSEWYQTYGGAQETQYF. The CDR3 DNA reads as TGTGCCAGCAGTGAATGGTACCAAACTTACGGGGGTGCTCAAGAGACCCAGTACTTC.

V usage is TRBV10-3 and J usage is TRBJ2-5; 9 positions match TRBD2. CDR3 size: 14 residues. V trimming: 8 bases; J trimming: 1 base; junction bases outside the gene matches: 5. The germline gives CDR1 ENHRY, CDR2 SYGVKD. The CDR3 DNA sequence: TGTGCCATCTCTAGCGGGAAATTCCAAGAGACCCAGTACTTC. This sequence encodes CAISSGKFQETQYF.

This clonotype appeared many times. The chain employs TRBV7-9 and TRBJ2-7, with D uncertain. In germline, CDR1 is SEHNR, CDR2 FQNEAQ (reference sequence). The CDR3 has 14 residues. With 1 base removed from V and 5 bases from J, the gap between germline ends came to 12 bases. The chain's CDR3 is CASSLVIKPHEQYF. CDR3 sequence (DNA): TGTGCCAGCAGCTTAGTCATAAAGCCGCACGAGCAGTACTTC.

J is TRBJ2-7 and V is TRBV4-1; TRBD2 agrees at 7 bases. The CDR3 is 15 residues long. Germline CDR1 and CDR2: MGHRA and YSYEKL. V lost 1 base, J lost 2 bases, and 5 bases stayed unmatched. CDR3 nucleotide sequence: TGCGCCAGCAGCCAAGTGCGGGGAGGGACCTACGAGCAGTACTTC. Translating gives CASSQVRGGTYEQYF.

Only a few counts were recorded for this clonotype. The chain recombines TRBV6-5 with TRBJ1-1; D possibly corresponds to TRBD1 (6 bases). The germline CDR1 and CDR2 sequences are MNHEY and SVGAGI. CDR3 size: 13 residues. Trimming removed 1 base from V and 8 bases from J, with 11 bases in between. In nucleotides, the CDR3 is TGTGCCAGCAGTTACTTGGCAGGGGAAGAAGCTTTCTTT. Translation gives CASSYLAGEEAFF.

The chain recombines TRBV30 with TRBJ2-7; TRBD2 agrees at 8 bases. Germline CDR1 GTSNPN, CDR2 SVGIG (reference sequence). Losses at the gene ends were 1 base for V and 3 bases for J; bases not matched to a gene: 8. The CDR3 is made up of 15 amino acids. CDR3 DNA sequence: TGTGCCTGGAGTGAGGGTAGCGGGAATTACTACGAGCAGTACTTC. As protein: CAWSEGSGNYYEQYF.

This clonotype was counted a few times. The chain links TRBV28 to TRBJ2-7; 7 bases agree with TRBD2. The CDR3 extends over 14 amino acids. J was trimmed by 6 bases and V by 2 bases; bases with no gene match: 7. Looked up from germline, CDR1 is MDHEN and CDR2 is SYDVKM. CDR3 in DNA: TGTGCCAGCAGTTTACACGGACTAGTAGGCGAGCAGTACTTC. Encoded protein: CASSLHGLVGEQYF.

This clonotype was detected many times. J is TRBJ1-1 and V is TRBV12-3 or TRBV12-4; perhaps TRBD1 as D (6 bases). CDR3 length: 15 amino acids. Between the trimmed V and J ends, which lost 5 bases and 3 bases, there was a span of 16 bases. In DNA, the CDR3 is TGTGCCAGCAGTCCGGGACAATCTAGGTACACTGAAGCTTTCTTT. As protein: CASSPGQSRYTEAFF.

The chain combines TRBV28 with TRBJ2-3; 11 bases align to TRBD2. V was clipped by 3 bases and J by 6 bases; unmatched bases: 8. Germline CDR1 is MDHEN and CDR2 is SYDVKM. The CDR3 has 16 residues. In DNA, the CDR3 is TGTGCCAGCAGTTTCCTAATAGCGGGAGGGCCGGATACGCAGTATTTT. Protein: CASSFLIAGGPDTQYF.

The chain couples TRBV27 to TRBJ2-3; 7 bases line up with TRBD2. The germline CDR1 and CDR2 sequences are MNHEY and SMNVEV (reference sequence). V lost 4 bases to trimming and J lost 1 base; unmatched junction nucleotides: 11. CDR3 length equals 17 residues. CDR3 in amino acids: CASSSRTFAGGTDTQYF. CDR3 DNA: TGTGCCAGCAGTTCCCGGACCTTCGCGGGGGGCACAGATACGCAGTATTTT.